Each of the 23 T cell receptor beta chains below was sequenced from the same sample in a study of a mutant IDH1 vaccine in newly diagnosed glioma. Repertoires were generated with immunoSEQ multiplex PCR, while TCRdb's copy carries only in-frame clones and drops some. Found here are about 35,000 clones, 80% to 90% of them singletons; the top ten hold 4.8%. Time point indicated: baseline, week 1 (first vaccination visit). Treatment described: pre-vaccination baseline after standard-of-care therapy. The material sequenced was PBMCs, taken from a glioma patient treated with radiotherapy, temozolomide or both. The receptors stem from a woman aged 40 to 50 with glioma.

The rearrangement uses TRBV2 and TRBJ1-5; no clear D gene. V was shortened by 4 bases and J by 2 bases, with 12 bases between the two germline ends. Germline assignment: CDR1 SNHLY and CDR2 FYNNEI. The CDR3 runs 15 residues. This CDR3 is CASSADLAGNQPQHF. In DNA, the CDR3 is TGTGCCAGCAGTGCAGACCTGGCGGGCAATCAGCCCCAGCATTTT.

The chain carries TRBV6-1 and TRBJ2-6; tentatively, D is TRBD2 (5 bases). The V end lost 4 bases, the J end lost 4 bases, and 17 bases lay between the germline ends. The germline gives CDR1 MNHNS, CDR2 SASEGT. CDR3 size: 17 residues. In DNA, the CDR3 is TGTGCCAGCAGTGTAAGGGTCAGAGGGTCAGGGGCCAACGTCCTGACTTTC. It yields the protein CASSVRVRGSGANVLTF.

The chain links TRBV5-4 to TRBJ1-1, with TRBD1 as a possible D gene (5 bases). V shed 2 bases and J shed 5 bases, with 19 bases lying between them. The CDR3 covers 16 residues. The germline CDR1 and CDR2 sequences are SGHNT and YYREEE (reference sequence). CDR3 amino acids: CASSFVAGSKITEAFF. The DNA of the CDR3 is TGTGCCAGCAGCTTTGTTGCAGGGAGTAAGATAACTGAAGCTTTCTTT.

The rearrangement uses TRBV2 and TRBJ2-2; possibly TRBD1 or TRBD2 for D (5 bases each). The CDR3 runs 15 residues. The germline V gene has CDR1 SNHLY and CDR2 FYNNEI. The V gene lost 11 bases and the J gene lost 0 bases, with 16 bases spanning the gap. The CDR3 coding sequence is TGTGCCCCACCCCGGGACGTGCCGAACACCGGGGAGCTGTTTTTT. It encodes CAPPRDVPNTGELFF. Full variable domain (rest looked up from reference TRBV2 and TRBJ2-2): EPEVTQTPSHQVTQMGQEVILRCVPISNHLYFYWYRQILGQKVEFLVSFYNNEISEKSEIFDDQFSVERPDGSNFTLKIRSTKLEDSAMYFCAPPRDVPNTGELFFGEGSRLTVL.

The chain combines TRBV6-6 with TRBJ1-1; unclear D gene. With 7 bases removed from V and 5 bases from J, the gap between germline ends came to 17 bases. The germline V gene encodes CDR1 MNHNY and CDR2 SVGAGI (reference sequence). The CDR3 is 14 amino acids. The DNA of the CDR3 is TGTGCCAGCATTCAGGCCAGCTCGCGAACTGAAGCTTTCTTT. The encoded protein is CASIQASSRTEAFF.

As DNA, the CDR3 is TGTGCCAGCAGTGACGACAGGCCTACTGAAGCTTTCTTT. It encodes CASSDDRPTEAFF. The V gene is TRBV2, the J gene TRBJ1-1; D possibly corresponds to TRBD1 (6 bases). Germline values: CDR1 SNHLY, CDR2 FYNNEI. The CDR3 extends over 13 amino acids. V lost 3 bases and J 5 bases, leaving 10 bases between the germline ends.

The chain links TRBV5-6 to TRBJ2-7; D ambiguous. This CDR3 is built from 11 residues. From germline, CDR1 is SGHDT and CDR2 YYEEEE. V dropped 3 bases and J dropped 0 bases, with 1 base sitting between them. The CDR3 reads CASSYSYEQYF. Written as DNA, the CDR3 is TGTGCCAGCAGCTACTCCTACGAGCAGTACTTC. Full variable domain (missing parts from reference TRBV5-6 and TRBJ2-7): DAGVTQSPTHLIKTRGQQVTLRCSPKSGHDTVSWYQQALGQGPQFIFQYYEEEERQRGNFPDRFSGHQFPNYSSELNVNALLLGDSALYLCASSYSYEQYFGPGTRLTVT.

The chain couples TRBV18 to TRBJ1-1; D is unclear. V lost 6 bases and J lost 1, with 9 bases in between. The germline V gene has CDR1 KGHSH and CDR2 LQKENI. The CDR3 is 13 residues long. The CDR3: CASSFGQNTEAFF. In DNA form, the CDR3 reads TGTGCCAGCTCCTTTGGGCAGAACACTGAAGCTTTCTTT.

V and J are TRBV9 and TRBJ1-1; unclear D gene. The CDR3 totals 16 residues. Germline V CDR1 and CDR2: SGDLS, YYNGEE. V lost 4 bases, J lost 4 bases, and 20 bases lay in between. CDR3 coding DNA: TGTGCCAGCAGCACCCGAATTGACTCTCGGCTCACTGAAGCTTTCTTT. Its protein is CASSTRIDSRLTEAFF.

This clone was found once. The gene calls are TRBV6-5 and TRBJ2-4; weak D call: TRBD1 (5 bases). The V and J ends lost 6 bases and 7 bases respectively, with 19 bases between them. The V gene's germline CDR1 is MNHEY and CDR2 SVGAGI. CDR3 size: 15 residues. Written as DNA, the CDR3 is TGTGCCAGCAGGATCACCCAGGGCCCCTCCAACATTCAGTACTTC. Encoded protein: CASRITQGPSNIQYF.

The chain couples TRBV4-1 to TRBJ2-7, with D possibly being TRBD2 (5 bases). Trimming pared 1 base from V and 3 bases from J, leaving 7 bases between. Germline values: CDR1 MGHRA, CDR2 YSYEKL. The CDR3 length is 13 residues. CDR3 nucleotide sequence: TGCGCCAGCAGCCAAGGACTACTCTACGAGCAGTACTTC. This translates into CASSQGLLYEQYF.

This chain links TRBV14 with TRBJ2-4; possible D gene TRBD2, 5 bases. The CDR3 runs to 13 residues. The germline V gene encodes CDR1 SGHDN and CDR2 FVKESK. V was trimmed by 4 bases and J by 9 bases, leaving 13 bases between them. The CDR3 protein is CASSLSISGIQYF. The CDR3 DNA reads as TGTGCCAGCAGCCTAAGTATAAGCGGCATTCAGTACTTC.

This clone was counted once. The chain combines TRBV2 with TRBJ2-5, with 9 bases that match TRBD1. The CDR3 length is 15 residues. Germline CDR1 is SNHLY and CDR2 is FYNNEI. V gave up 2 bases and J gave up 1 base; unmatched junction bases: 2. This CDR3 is CASSEWTGAQETQYF. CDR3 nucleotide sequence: TGTGCCAGCAGTGAATGGACAGGGGCCCAAGAGACCCAGTACTTC.

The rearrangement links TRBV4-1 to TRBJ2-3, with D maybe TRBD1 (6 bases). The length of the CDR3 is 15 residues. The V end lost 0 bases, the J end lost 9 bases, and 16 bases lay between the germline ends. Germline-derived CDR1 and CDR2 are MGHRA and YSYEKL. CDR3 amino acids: CASSQDLSGGGTQYF. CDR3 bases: TGCGCCAGCAGCCAAGATCTCTCCGGTGGGGGCACGCAGTATTTT.

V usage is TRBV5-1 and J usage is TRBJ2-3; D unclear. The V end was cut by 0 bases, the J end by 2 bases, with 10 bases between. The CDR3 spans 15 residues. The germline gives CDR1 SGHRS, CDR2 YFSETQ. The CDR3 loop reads CASSLGAILTDTQYF. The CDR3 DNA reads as TGCGCCAGCAGCTTGGGAGCTATTCTCACAGATACGCAGTATTTT.

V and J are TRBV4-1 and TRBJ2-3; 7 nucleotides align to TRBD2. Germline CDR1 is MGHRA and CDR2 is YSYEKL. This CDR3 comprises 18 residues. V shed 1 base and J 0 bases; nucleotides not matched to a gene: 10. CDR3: CASSQGRTRVSSTDTQYF. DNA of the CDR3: TGCGCCAGCAGCCAAGGAAGGACTAGGGTATCTAGCACAGATACGCAGTATTTT.

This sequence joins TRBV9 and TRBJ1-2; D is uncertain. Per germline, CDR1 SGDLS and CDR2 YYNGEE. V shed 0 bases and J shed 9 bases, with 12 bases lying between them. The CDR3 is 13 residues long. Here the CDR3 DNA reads TGTGCCAGCAGCGTAGCAGCCGCAGATAGCTACACCTTC. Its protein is CASSVAAADSYTF. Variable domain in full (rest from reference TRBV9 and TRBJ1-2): DSGVTQTPKHLITATGQRVTLRCSPRSGDLSVYWYQQSLDQGLQFLIQYYNGEERAKGNILERFSAQQFPDLHSELNLSSLELGDSALYFCASSVAAADSYTFGSGTRLTVV.

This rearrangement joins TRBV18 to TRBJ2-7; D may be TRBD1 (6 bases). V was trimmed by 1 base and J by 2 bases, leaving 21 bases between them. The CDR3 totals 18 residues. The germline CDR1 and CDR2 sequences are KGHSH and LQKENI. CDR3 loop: CASSPLGPGGRTTYEQYF. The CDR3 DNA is TGTGCCAGCTCACCACTTGGGCCTGGGGGCAGAACAACCTACGAGCAGTACTTC.

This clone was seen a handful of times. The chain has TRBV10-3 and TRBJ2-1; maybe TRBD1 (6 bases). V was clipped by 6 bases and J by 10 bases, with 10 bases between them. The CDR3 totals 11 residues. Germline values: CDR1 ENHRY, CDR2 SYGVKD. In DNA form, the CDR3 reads TGTGCCATCAGCCCTGACAGGGAGCAGTTCTTC. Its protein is CAISPDREQFF.

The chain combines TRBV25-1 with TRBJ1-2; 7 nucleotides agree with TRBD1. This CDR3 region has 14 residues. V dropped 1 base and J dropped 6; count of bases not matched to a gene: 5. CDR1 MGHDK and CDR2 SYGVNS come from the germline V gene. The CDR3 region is CASSEFAGGNGYTF. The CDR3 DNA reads TGTGCCAGCAGTGAATTTGCAGGGGGGAATGGCTACACCTTC.

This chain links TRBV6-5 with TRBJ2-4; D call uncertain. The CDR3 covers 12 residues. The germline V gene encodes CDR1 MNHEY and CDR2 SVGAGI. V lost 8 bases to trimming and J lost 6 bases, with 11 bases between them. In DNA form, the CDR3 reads TGTGCCAGCCAAACCGATAGAAACATTCAGTACTTC. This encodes CASQTDRNIQYF.

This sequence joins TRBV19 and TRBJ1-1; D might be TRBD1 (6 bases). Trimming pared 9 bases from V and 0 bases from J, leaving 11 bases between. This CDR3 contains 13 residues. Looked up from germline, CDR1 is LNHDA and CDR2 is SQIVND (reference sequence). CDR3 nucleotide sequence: TGTGCCAGCATAGACAGGCTGAACACTGAAGCTTTCTTT. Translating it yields CASIDRLNTEAFF.

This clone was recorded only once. The chain's CDR3 is CSAREAQPQHF. In nucleotides, the CDR3 is TGCAGTGCTAGAGAGGCTCAGCCCCAGCATTTT. The genes are TRBV20-1 and TRBJ1-5; no reliable D call. This CDR3 contains 11 residues. Per germline, CDR1 DFQATT and CDR2 SNEGSKA (reference sequence). V was shortened by 0 bases and J by 6 bases, with 3 bases between the two germline ends.